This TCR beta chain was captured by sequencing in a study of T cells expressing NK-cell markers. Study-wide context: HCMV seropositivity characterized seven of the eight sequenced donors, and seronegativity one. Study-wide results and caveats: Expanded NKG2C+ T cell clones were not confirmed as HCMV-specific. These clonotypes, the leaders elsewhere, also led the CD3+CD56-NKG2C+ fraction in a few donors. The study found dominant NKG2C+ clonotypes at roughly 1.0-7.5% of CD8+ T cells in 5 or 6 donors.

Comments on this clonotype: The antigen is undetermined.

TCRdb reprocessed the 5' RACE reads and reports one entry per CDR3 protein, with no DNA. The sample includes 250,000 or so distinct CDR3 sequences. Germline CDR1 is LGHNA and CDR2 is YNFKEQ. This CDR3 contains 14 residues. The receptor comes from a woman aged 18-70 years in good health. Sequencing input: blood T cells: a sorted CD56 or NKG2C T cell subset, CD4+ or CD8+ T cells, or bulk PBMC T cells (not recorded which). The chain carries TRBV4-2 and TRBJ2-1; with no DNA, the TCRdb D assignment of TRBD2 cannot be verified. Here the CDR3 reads CASNRLAGGDEQFF.